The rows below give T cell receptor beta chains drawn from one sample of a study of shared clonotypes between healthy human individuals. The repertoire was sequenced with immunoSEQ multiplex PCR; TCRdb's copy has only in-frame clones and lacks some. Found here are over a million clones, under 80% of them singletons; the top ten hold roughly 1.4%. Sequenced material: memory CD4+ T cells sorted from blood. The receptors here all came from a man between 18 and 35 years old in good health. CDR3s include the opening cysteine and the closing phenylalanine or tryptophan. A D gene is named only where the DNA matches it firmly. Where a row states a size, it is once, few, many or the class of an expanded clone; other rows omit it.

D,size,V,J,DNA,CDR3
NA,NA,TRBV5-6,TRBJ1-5,TGTGCCAGCAGCCCCGGAGGTTTGGACAATCAGCCCCAGCATTTT,CASSPGGLDNQPQHF
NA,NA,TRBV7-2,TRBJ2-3,TGTGCCAGCAGCTACGGTGTTGGGGCTGATACGCAGTATTTT,CASSYGVGADTQYF
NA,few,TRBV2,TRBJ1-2,TGTGCCAGCAGGGGGACTTACCTCTCATATGGCTACACCTTC,CASRGTYLSYGYTF
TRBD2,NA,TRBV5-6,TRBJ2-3,TGTGCCAGCAGCTTTAAAGCGGGAGTTAATACAGATACGCAGTATTTT,CASSFKAGVNTDTQYF
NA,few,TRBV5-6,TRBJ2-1,TGTGCCAGCAGTTTTGACGGATATTCCTACAATGAGCAGTTCTTC,CASSFDGYSYNEQFF
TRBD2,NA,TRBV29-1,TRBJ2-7,TGCAGCGCTAAGCGGGGGGGTACCTACGAGCAGTACTTC,CSAKRGGTYEQYF
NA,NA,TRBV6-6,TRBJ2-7,TGTGCCATCAGTTTCGACTCTTACGAGCAGTACTTC,CAISFDSYEQYF
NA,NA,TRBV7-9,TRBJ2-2,TGTGTCAGCAGTCGGGGAACCGGGGAGCTGTTTTTT,CVSSRGTGELFF
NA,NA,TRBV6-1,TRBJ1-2,TGTGCCAGCAGTGAAGGGGGGAACCGCTATGGCTACACCTTC,CASSEGGNRYGYTF
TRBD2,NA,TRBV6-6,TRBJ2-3,TGTGCCAGCAGACCGGGTCTAGCGGGAGGTACAGATACGCAGTATTTT,CASRPGLAGGTDTQYF
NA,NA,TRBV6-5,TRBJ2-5,TGTGCCAGCAGTTACTCGACGAGCCCCCAGTACTTC,CASSYSTSPQYF
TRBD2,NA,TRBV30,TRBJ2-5,TGTGCCTGGGGAGGGAGGGAGCAGTACTTC,CAWGGREQYF
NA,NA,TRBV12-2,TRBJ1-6,TGTGCAAGTCGCTTAGCGGGTTCAGGGGGGAATTCACCCCTCCACTTT,CASRLAGSGGNSPLHF
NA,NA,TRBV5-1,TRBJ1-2,TGCGCCAGCAGCTTGGACAGTGGCTACACCTTC,CASSLDSGYTF
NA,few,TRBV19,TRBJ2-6,TGTGCCAGTCGTGGTGGGGCCAACGTCCTGACTTTC,CASRGGANVLTF
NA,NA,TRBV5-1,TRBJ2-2,TGCGCCAGCAGCTTGGCCCCTCCGAACACCGGGGAGCTGTTTTTT,CASSLAPPNTGELFF
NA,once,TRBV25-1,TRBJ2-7,TGTGCCAGCAGTGAATCGGGACTCGGCTCCTACGAGCAGTACTTC,CASSESGLGSYEQYF
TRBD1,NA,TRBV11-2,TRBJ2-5,TGTGCCAGCAGATCCATTCTCGGGACAGTCCCTCGCCTTCAAGAGACCCAGTACTTC,CASRSILGTVPRLQETQYF
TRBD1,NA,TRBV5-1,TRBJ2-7,TGCGCCAGCAGCTTGAAGGGGAGGACAGGGGAAGAGCAGTACTTC,CASSLKGRTGEEQYF
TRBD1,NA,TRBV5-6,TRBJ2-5,TGTGCCAGCAGCTTGGGGGGACAGTTAAAGGCCCAGTACTTC,CASSLGGQLKAQYF
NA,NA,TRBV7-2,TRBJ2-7,TGTGCCAGCAGATATAGTCGGGGAGAGTCAAGCGAGCAGTACTTC,CASRYSRGESSEQYF
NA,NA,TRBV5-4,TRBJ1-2,TGTGCCAGCAGCTTGGAGGGGAGGGGCTATGGCTACACCTTC,CASSLEGRGYGYTF
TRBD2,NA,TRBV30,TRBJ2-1,TGTGCCTGGCGCTCCGGGACTAGCGGAGTCTACAATGAGCAGTTCTTC,CAWRSGTSGVYNEQFF
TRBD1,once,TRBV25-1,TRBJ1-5,TGTGCCAGGTCGACAGGGAATAGCAATCAGCCCCAGCATTTT,CARSTGNSNQPQHF
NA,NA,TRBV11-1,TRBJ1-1,TGTGCCAGCAGCTTATTTGAAACAGGGGAAGCTTTCTTT,CASSLFETGEAFF
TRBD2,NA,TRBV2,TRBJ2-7,TGTGCCAGCAGTGAAGTCCAGCGGGGGTCCTACGAGCAGTACTTC,CASSEVQRGSYEQYF
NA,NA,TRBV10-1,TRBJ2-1,TGCGCCAGCAGTGAGCTACCCTCTGCGGACCGTTACAATGAGCAGTTCTTC,CASSELPSADRYNEQFF
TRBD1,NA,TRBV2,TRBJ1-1,TGTGCCAGCAATGGACAGGGGAAAGAAGCTTTCTTT,CASNGQGKEAFF
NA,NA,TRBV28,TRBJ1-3,TGTGCCAGCAGTTTCAGGACAGCGGGCTCTGGAAACACCATATATTTT,CASSFRTAGSGNTIYF
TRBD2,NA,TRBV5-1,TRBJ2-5,TGCGCCAGCAGCTTGGCACTAGCGGGGGGGCTTGGGTTCCAAGAGACCCAGTACTTC,CASSLALAGGLGFQETQYF
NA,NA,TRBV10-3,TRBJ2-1,TGTGCCATCAATCCACGACTAAACGGTGAGCAGTTCTTC,CAINPRLNGEQFF
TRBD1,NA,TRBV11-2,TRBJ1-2,TGTGCCAGCAGCTTAGATGCCGTGACAGGGGTCTATGGCTACACCTTC,CASSLDAVTGVYGYTF
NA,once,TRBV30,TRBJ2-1,TGTGCCTGGAAGCCGAGCTCCTACAATGAGCAGTTCTTC,CAWKPSSYNEQFF
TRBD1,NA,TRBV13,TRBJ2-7,TGTGCCAGCAGCGTGGGACAGATCTACGAGCAGTACTTC,CASSVGQIYEQYF
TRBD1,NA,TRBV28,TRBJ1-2,TGTGCCAGCAGTTCTGGACAGGGGCGGGTGTATGGCTACACCTTC,CASSSGQGRVYGYTF
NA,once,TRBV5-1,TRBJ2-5,TGCGCCAGCAGCTTGGGGGGCCAAGAGACCCAGTACTTC,CASSLGGQETQYF
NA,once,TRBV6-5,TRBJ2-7,TGTGCCAGCACCTTAAGCGGAAGCTCCTACGAGCAGTACTTC,CASTLSGSSYEQYF
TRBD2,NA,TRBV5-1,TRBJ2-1,TGCGCCAGCAGCCGGGGGACTAGCGGTGAGCAGTTCTTC,CASSRGTSGEQFF
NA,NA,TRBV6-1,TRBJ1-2,TGTGCCAGCAGTGAGACACCTCTAGGAGGGAACACCTTC,CASSETPLGGNTF
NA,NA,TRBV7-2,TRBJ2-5,TGTGCCAGCAGCCGGGCGGGACAACAAGAGACCCAGTACTTC,CASSRAGQQETQYF
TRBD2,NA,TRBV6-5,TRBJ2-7,TGTGCCAGCAGTTACTCGCGGGGGGGTGCGTACGAGCAGTACTTC,CASSYSRGGAYEQYF
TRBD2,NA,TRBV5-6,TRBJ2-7,TGTGCCAGCAGCTTGGTTCGAGCGGGGGCCTACGAGCAGTACTTC,CASSLVRAGAYEQYF
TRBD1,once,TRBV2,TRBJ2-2,TGTGCCAGCAGACCAGACAGGGGGCGGGACGGGGAGCTGTTTTTT,CASRPDRGRDGELFF
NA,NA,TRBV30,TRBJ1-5,TGTGCCTGGGGGGTAGCTCGAAATCAGCCCCAGCATTTT,CAWGVARNQPQHF